Listed here is a single T cell receptor beta chain. These data belong to a study of T cell changes during pregnancy in multiple sclerosis. Some clones are missing from TCRdb's copy, which holds only in-frame ones; the method was immunoSEQ multiplex PCR. The sample lists tens of thousands of clones; 90% were seen once. Germline CDR1 is SGHTA and CDR2 is FQGTGA. The CDR3 covers 15 residues. V was shortened by 5 bases and J by 8 bases, with 19 bases between the two germline ends. The sample was CD4+ T cells from peripheral blood mononuclear cells, taken in the first trimester of pregnancy. The gene calls are TRBV7-3 and TRBJ1-3; the D is unclear. The clonotype was recovered from a female donor with multiple sclerosis, enrolled in a pregnancy study. CDR3 sequence reads: CASSGPAIWRHTIYF. The CDR3 DNA reads TGTGCCAGCAGCGGTCCCGCGATTTGGCGGCACACCATATATTTT.